This TCR beta chain stems from a study of shared clonotypes between healthy human individuals. Per the original methods: ImmunoSEQ output lacked quality scores and full-length reads, limiting matched filtering. Generated by immunoSEQ multiplex PCR, the TCRdb table keeps only in-frame clones and is missing some. V and J calls and clone size are those listed in that table; D and trimming were worked out from the DNA. The sample contains some 450,000 clones, about 74% of which appear only once. The study drew all its donors from Caucasian adults living in Nashville, Tennessee. The CDR3 spans 18 residues. Germline-derived CDR1 and CDR2 are SGHRS and YFSETQ. About this clone itself: With a far larger clone one base away, a read error is the likely cause. The identical CDR3 is also encoded by other nucleotide sequences in the sample.

This sequence originates from a woman between 35 and 50 years old in good health. Some clones in this sample may be carry-over from other donors' samples. J is TRBJ2-2 and V is TRBV5-1, with 7 nucleotides matching TRBD1. The sequencing sample was made of PBMCs. The CDR3 region is CASSWLGQGVANTGELFF. The CDR3 nucleotides read TGTGCCAGCAGCTGGTTAGGTCAGGGGGTAGCGAACACCGGGGAGCTGTTTTTT. The full variable domain, in which reference TRBV5-1 and TRBJ2-2 provide the parts outside the CDR3, is KAGVTQTPRYLIKTRGQQVTLSCSPISGHRSVSWYQQTPGQGLQFLFEYFSETQRNKGNFPGRFSGRQFSNSRSEMNVSTLELGDSALYLCASSWLGQGVANTGELFFGEGSRLTVL.